This passage covers 23 T cell receptor beta chains from one sample sequenced in a study of regulatory T cells in long-lasting Graves disease. The authors built TCR beta libraries using iRepertoire HTBI primers and Arm-PCR of CDR3 regions. TCRdb passed the multiplex PCR reads through MiXCR, listing each CDR3 protein once. This sample has approximately 400,000 distinct CDR3 sequences; 12% occur once, and the top ten carry approximately 17%. Indicated time point: newly diagnosed GD, antithyroid drugs for less than 3 months. From PBMCs, RNA was extracted and then used to make the TCR library. These records were also assigned to another study, of T cells in Graves' hyperthyroidism and ophthalmopathy.

The sample consisted of peripheral blood mononuclear cells (PBMCs), taken at new diagnosis, from a patient treated with antithyroid drugs. All receptors derive from a woman younger than 30 with Graves disease.

This clonotype was observed a handful of times. This chain uses TRBV4-1 with TRBJ2-1, with 11 positions matching TRBD2. Germline V gene lookup returns CDR1 MGHRA and CDR2 YSYEKL. This CDR3 has 15 amino acids. The trim removed 4 bases at V and 9 bases at J, leaving 8 bases unmatched. Here the CDR3 reads CASSPIAGGPGEQFF. The DNA of the CDR3 is TGCGCCAGCAGCCCAATAGCGGGGGGGCCAGGTGAGCAGTTCTTC.

This clonotype has at least ten counts. The chain links TRBV7-9 to TRBJ1-2, with 8 nucleotides matching TRBD1. In germline, CDR1 is SEHNR, CDR2 FQNEAQ (reference sequence). Germline trimming cut 5 bases from V and 0 bases from J; bases unmatched to any gene: 5. This CDR3 spans 15 amino acids. The CDR3 here is CASSQGQGSNYGYTF. In nucleotides, the CDR3 is TGTGCCAGCAGCCAAGGACAGGGCTCTAACTATGGCTACACCTTC.

This clonotype was detected many times. The V call is TRBV10-2, the J call TRBJ2-6; TRBD2 matches 7 bases. After removal of 6 bases from V and 0 bases from J, the junction contained 11 bases not matched to a gene. Germline CDR1 is WSHSY and CDR2 is SAAADI. This CDR3 has 18 residues. CDR3 DNA: TGCGCCAGCAGCGGGGGGAGGGTAAACCCCTCTGGGGCCAACGTCCTGACTTTC. Amino acid sequence: CASSGGRVNPSGANVLTF.

Within the sample, this clonotype is medium-sized (0.01 to 0.1%). The chain recombines TRBV7-2 with TRBJ2-3; possibly TRBD2 for D (6 bases). This CDR3 is 16 amino acids long. V lost 1 base and J 0 bases, leaving 11 bases between the germline ends. Germline V CDR1 and CDR2: SGHTA, FQGNSA. The CDR3 spells CASSLVGGASTDTQYF. The CDR3 nucleotides read TGTGCCAGCAGCTTAGTGGGCGGGGCAAGCACAGATACGCAGTATTTT. Complete variable domain (other parts from reference TRBV7-2 and TRBJ2-3): GAGVSQSPSNKVTEKGKDVELRCDPISGHTALYWYRQSLGQGLEFLIYFQGNSAPDKSGLPSDRFSAERTGGSVSTLTIQRTQQEDSAVYLCASSLVGGASTDTQYFGPGTRLTVL.

The V and J genes are TRBV6-1 and TRBJ1-1; possible D gene TRBD1, 6 bases. With 5 bases removed from V and 8 bases from J, the gap between germline ends came to 15 bases. Per germline, CDR1 MNHNS and CDR2 SASEGT. CDR3 length: 13 amino acids. CDR3 sequence: CASSPASGVEAFF. CDR3 coding DNA: TGTGCCAGCAGTCCCGCGTCAGGGGTGGAAGCTTTCTTT.

This clonotype was seen at least ten times. The CDR3 here is CASSLEAGARQETQYF. CDR3 in DNA: TGTGCCAGCAGTTTAGAGGCGGGAGCACGGCAAGAGACCCAGTACTTC. The chain combines TRBV27 with TRBJ2-5, with 7 bases lining up with TRBD2. With 2 bases clipped from V and 2 bases from J, the junction kept 8 bases outside the gene matches. This CDR3 region has 16 residues. Germline CDR1 and CDR2: MNHEY and SMNVEV (reference sequence).

This clonotype was detected many times. J is TRBJ2-7 and V is TRBV28; 11 bases are a match to TRBD1. The CDR3 runs to 18 residues. Per the germline V gene, CDR1 is MDHEN and CDR2 is SYDVKM. V gave up 3 bases and J gave up 6 bases; unmatched junction bases: 16. CDR3 protein: CASSFWPHRDRGSGEQYF. The CDR3 region has the DNA TGTGCCAGCAGTTTTTGGCCCCACCGGGACAGGGGGTCCGGCGAGCAGTACTTC.

This clonotype was seen at least ten times. The chain is built from TRBV3-1 and TRBJ2-7, with 7 bases aligning to TRBD2. This CDR3 is 14 amino acids long. The germline CDR1 and CDR2 sequences are LGHDT and YNNKEL (reference sequence). J gave up 7 bases and V 4 bases, and 10 bases lay outside the gene matches. The CDR3 DNA sequence: TGTGCCAGCAGCCCAACCCTAGCGGCGGGGGAGCAGTACTTC. Its protein is CASSPTLAAGEQYF.

The chain links TRBV7-9 to TRBJ1-6; D uncertain. V lost 3 bases, J lost 7 bases, and 7 bases lay in between. The germline V gene has CDR1 SEHNR and CDR2 FQNEAQ (reference sequence). CDR3 length: 13 amino acids. This CDR3 reads CASSFWWNSPLHF. The CDR3 coding sequence is TGTGCCAGCAGCTTCTGGTGGAATTCACCCCTCCACTTT.

Many counts were recorded for this clonotype. V usage is TRBV6-5 and J usage is TRBJ2-3; 8 bases agree with TRBD2. Germline trimming cut 6 bases from V and 7 bases from J; bases unmatched to any gene: 12. CDR1 and CDR2 (germline): MNHEY, SVGAGI. This CDR3 has 15 residues. CDR3 nucleotide sequence: TGTGCCAGCAGATACCCGGGACTAGGGGCGAATACGCAGTATTTT. Translating gives CASRYPGLGANTQYF.

V and J are TRBV18 and TRBJ1-1; tentatively, D is TRBD1 (6 bases). CDR1 is KGHSH and CDR2 is LQKENI in the germline V gene. CDR3 size: 13 residues. The germline V and J ends were trimmed by 2 bases and 3 bases, with 7 bases remaining between them. Written as DNA, the CDR3 is TGTGCCAGCTCACCAGAGGGGGACACTGAAGCTTTCTTT. Protein product: CASSPEGDTEAFF.

The table lists this clonotype with many counts. The chain joins TRBV6-5 to TRBJ2-3; 7 bases map to TRBD1. Germline assignment: CDR1 MNHEY and CDR2 SVGAGI. After removal of 4 bases from V and 6 bases from J, the junction contained 7 bases not matched to a gene. The length of the CDR3 is 14 residues. The CDR3 DNA is TGTGCCAGCAGTTCGACAGGGTTAGTGGATACGCAGTATTTT. Translated, it gives CASSSTGLVDTQYF.

This clonotype was picked up many times. The chain is built from TRBV2 and TRBJ2-1; 9 nucleotides line up with TRBD2. The ends lost 4 bases at V and 0 bases at J; junction bases unmatched: 4. The CDR3 sequence is 16 residues long. Germline CDR1 and CDR2: SNHLY and FYNNEI. This CDR3 is CASSGASGASYNEQFF. The CDR3 DNA follows: TGTGCCAGCAGTGGGGCTAGCGGGGCCTCCTACAATGAGCAGTTCTTC. The whole variable domain, filled in from reference TRBV2 and TRBJ2-1, reads EPEVTQTPSHQVTQMGQEVILRCVPISNHLYFYWYRQILGQKVEFLVSFYNNEISEKSEIFDDQFSVERPDGSNFTLKIRSTKLEDSAMYFCASSGASGASYNEQFFGPGTRLTVL.

This clonotype was found many times. V is TRBV6-1 and J is TRBJ2-3; 8 bases align to TRBD1. Per germline, CDR1 MNHNS and CDR2 SASEGT. The V segment lost 5 bases and the J segment 4 bases; nucleotides outside the gene matches: 11. There are 16 residues in the CDR3. The CDR3 protein is CASSPSSGGGPDTQYF. In nucleotides, the CDR3 is TGTGCCAGCAGTCCCAGTTCAGGGGGCGGGCCAGATACGCAGTATTTT.

This clonotype was observed a handful of times. A much more abundant neighbour one base away suggests this may be a read error. The rearrangement uses TRBV7-3 and TRBJ2-1; D perhaps matches TRBD2 (5 bases). The DNA end is a closer match to TRBJ2-5, so the J assignment may be wrong. In germline, CDR1 is SGHTA, CDR2 FQGTGA. This CDR3 is 13 amino acids long. This chain's CDR3 is CASSSLLGEAQYF. As DNA, the CDR3 is TGTGCCAGCAGCTCCCTCCTGGGAGAGGCCCAGTACTTC.

This clonotype was seen many times. The V call is TRBV20-1, the J call TRBJ2-3, with 14 positions matching TRBD2. CDR1 is DFQATT, CDR2 SNEGSKA, per germline (reference sequence). This CDR3 region has 16 residues. Trimming at V came to 3 bases and at J to 5 bases, leaving 7 bases not matched to a gene. The CDR3 DNA follows: TGCAGTGCTAGGGGACTAGCGGGGGAGGTCGGAGATACGCAGTATTTT. Residues: CSARGLAGEVGDTQYF.

The rearrangement links TRBV6-1 to TRBJ2-1; TRBD2 agrees at 11 bases. Trimming removed 6 bases from V and 4 bases from J; junction bases left unmatched: 11. The CDR3 extends over 17 amino acids. Germline assignment: CDR1 MNHNS and CDR2 SASEGT. The CDR3 loop reads CASSSTRASGGYNEQFF. For the CDR3, the DNA is TGTGCCAGCAGCTCCACCCGAGCTAGCGGGGGGTACAATGAGCAGTTCTTC.

This clonotype came up many times. V is TRBV13 and J is TRBJ2-3, with a tentative D call TRBD2 (6 bases). Looked up from germline, CDR1 is PRHDT and CDR2 is FYEKMQ (reference sequence). The ends were cut back, 7 bases at V and 3 bases at J, with 17 bases in the middle. This CDR3 is 15 amino acids long. The CDR3 DNA sequence: TGTGCCAGCACCCGCAGAGGGCTAGCGACAGATACGCAGTATTTT. As protein: CASTRRGLATDTQYF.

The chain is built from TRBV5-5 and TRBJ2-6; D call uncertain. Germline V gene data show CDR1 as SGHKS and CDR2 as YYEKEE (reference sequence). V gave up 4 bases and J gave up 0 bases, with 11 bases separating them. This CDR3 comprises 16 residues. CDR3 loop: CASSQVRSSGANVLTF. CDR3 in DNA: TGTGCCAGCAGCCAAGTAAGAAGCTCTGGGGCCAACGTCCTGACTTTC.

This clonotype turned up a few times. The gene calls are TRBV19 and TRBJ2-3; D not resolved. V lost 1 base to trimming and J lost 5 bases, with 7 bases between them. CDR3 length: 13 amino acids. CDR1 LNHDA and CDR2 SQIVND come from the germline V gene (reference sequence). The CDR3 loop reads CASSIVTGDTQYF. In DNA, the CDR3 is TGTGCCAGTAGTATAGTAACGGGAGATACGCAGTATTTT. Based on the CDR3 plus reference TRBV19 and TRBJ2-3, the full variable domain is DGGITQSPKYLFRKEGQNVTLSCEQNLNHDAMYWYRQDPGQGLRLIYYSQIVNDFQKGDIAEGYSVSREKKESFPLTVTSAQKNPTAFYLCASSIVTGDTQYFGPGTRLTVL.

This clonotype was seen repeatedly, ten times or more. The V call is TRBV12-3 or TRBV12-4, the J call TRBJ2-2; 9 bases align to TRBD1. V dropped 5 bases and J dropped 3; count of bases not matched to a gene: 7. This CDR3 spans 16 amino acids. CDR3 sequence: CASSPRTGEDTGELFF. Written as DNA, the CDR3 is TGTGCCAGCAGTCCTAGGACAGGGGAGGACACCGGGGAGCTGTTTTTT.

This rearrangement joins TRBV20-1 to TRBJ2-4, with a weak D call TRBD1 (5 bases). Germline CDR1 and CDR2: DFQATT and SNEGSKA (reference sequence). CDR3 length: 13 amino acids. V lost 3 bases to trimming and J lost 5 bases, with 11 bases between them. The CDR3 sequence is CSASGAGQNIQYF. CDR3 coding DNA: TGCAGTGCTAGTGGGGCTGGACAAAACATTCAGTACTTC.

This clonotype was observed at least ten times. The chain recombines TRBV3-1 with TRBJ2-5, with 12 bases fitting TRBD2. The V and J ends lost 4 bases and 7 bases, in that order; junction bases with no gene match: 13. The CDR3 totals 17 residues. Germline CDR1 and CDR2: LGHDT and YNNKEL (reference sequence). Here the CDR3 DNA reads TGTGCCAGCAGCCTAAGGGCGACTAGCGGGAGATACGGGACCCAGTACTTC. Its translation: CASSLRATSGRYGTQYF.